This passage covers 28 T cell receptor beta chains from one sample sequenced in a study of T cell clonality in common variable immunodeficiency. The table came from immunoSEQ multiplex PCR; TCRdb's copy has only in-frame clones and leaves some out. The sample shows approximately 44,000 clones, no singletons; the ten largest hold approximately 3%. The sequenced material came from peripheral blood mononuclear cells. These receptors all come from a person between 18 and 70 years old in good health.

This clone was recorded at least ten times. The DNA ends 3 residues before the CDR3 does, and the rest of the CDR3 is filled in from the germline J gene. This sequence joins TRBV5-6 and TRBJ1-1; perhaps TRBD1 as D (5 bases). The CDR3 length is 14 residues. V was cut by 4 bases and J by 5 bases, with 15 bases left in between. Germline CDR1 reads SGHDT; CDR2 reads YYEEEE. The CDR3 is CASSAGGDGTEAFF. CDR3 DNA (partial): TGTGCCAGCAGCGCTGGGGGGGATGGGACTGAA.

This clone was recorded many times. Read coverage stops 3 residues before the CDR3 terminus; the germline J gene supplies the remainder. The chain recombines TRBV6-2 or TRBV6-3 with TRBJ2-3; D not certain. V was trimmed by 2 bases and J by 3 bases, leaving 9 bases between them. The germline V gene has CDR1 MNHEY and CDR2 SVGEGT. CDR3 length: 14 residues. CDR3 DNA (partial): TGTGCCAGCAGTTACACTGCGTTTACAGATACG. The encoded protein is CASSYTAFTDT. The complete CDR3 protein is CASSYTAFTDTQYF.

This clone has at least ten counts. With the read ending 3 residues before the CDR3 end, the germline J gene is used to fill in that end. This rearrangement joins TRBV14 to TRBJ2-3; D is unresolved. Looked up from germline, CDR1 is SGHDN and CDR2 is FVKESK. Trimming pared 2 bases from V and 4 bases from J, leaving 7 bases between. The CDR3 has 13 residues. The DNA read from the CDR3 is TGTGCCAGCAGCCAATCCAATTCAGATACG. Its translation: CASSQSNSDT. The entire CDR3 reads CASSQSNSDTQYF.

This clone was recorded many times. The observed sequence ends 3 residues before the CDR3 terminus, with the missing tail filled in from the germline J gene. The chain employs TRBV2 and TRBJ2-1, with a possible D match to TRBD1 (6 bases). The CDR3 contains 13 residues. With 7 bases removed from V and 6 bases from J, the gap between germline ends came to 13 bases. CDR1 SNHLY and CDR2 FYNNEI come from the germline V gene. CDR3: CASKPGQINEQFF. Partial CDR3 DNA: TGTGCCAGCAAACCGGGACAAATCAATGAG.

Ten or more counts support this clone. The read terminates 3 residues ahead of where the CDR3 ends, so the germline J gene completes it. The rearrangement joins TRBV3-1 (or the pseudogene TRBV3-2) to TRBJ1-1, with D possibly being TRBD1 (5 bases). The V gene lost 4 bases and the J gene lost 1 base, with 7 bases spanning the gap. The CDR3 has 13 residues. Germline loops: CDR1 LGHDT, CDR2 YNNKEL (reference sequence). The sequenced part of the CDR3 DNA is TGTGCCAGCAGCCCGACAGAGAACACTGAA. Translated, it gives CASSPTENTE. The whole CDR3 sequence reads CASSPTENTEAFF.

This clone was recorded at least ten times. Coverage ceases 3 residues before the CDR3 finishes, and the germline J gene fills in the end. The chain carries TRBV5-1 and TRBJ2-4; a possible D gene is TRBD2 (6 bases). Germline loops: CDR1 SGHRS, CDR2 YFSETQ. The CDR3 is 18 amino acids. Trimming stripped 0 bases from V and 0 bases from J, with 16 bases between. This CDR3 is CASSLGPTSKLAKNIQYF. CDR3 DNA (partial): TGCGCCAGCAGCTTGGGCCCTACTAGCAAATTAGCCAAAAACATT.

This clone was seen ten or more times. From the germline J gene comes the end of the CDR3, since the read stops 3 residues before it. V usage is TRBV20-1 and J usage is TRBJ2-1, with a tentative D call TRBD1 (5 bases). The CDR3 runs to 13 residues. In germline, CDR1 is DFQATT, CDR2 SNEGSKA (reference sequence). The V end lost 3 bases, the J end lost 3 bases, and 9 bases lay between the germline ends. The DNA read from the CDR3 is TGCAGTGCTAGTAGTCAGGGCTACAATGAG. Protein product: CSASSQGYNE. The full-length CDR3 reads as CSASSQGYNEQFF.

This clone was picked up many times. The CDR3 is cut off 3 residues early in the read; its end comes from the germline J gene. V and J are TRBV29-1 and TRBJ1-1; D call uncertain. Germline V CDR1 and CDR2: SQVTM, ANQGSEA. This CDR3 has 14 residues. V was shortened by 4 bases and J by 2 bases, with 14 bases between the two germline ends. CDR3 sequence reads: CSVVWRVGNTEAFF. The sequenced CDR3 bases are TGCAGCGTTGTGTGGCGGGTAGGAAACACTGAA. The full variable domain, with the rest looked up from reference TRBV29-1 and TRBJ1-1, is SAVISQKPSRDICQRGTSLTIQCQVDSQVTMMFWYRQQPGQSLTLIATANQGSEATYESGFVIDKFPISRPNLTFSTLTVSNMSPEDSSIYLCSVVWRVGNTEAFFGQGTRLTVV.

This clone has at least ten counts. The covered CDR3 bases are TGCAGCGTTGGGCAGACAGGTTCCTCCTATGGC. This sequence encodes CSVGQTGSSYG. The complete CDR3 reads CSVGQTGSSYGYTF. The J gene is TRBJ1-2, the V gene TRBV29-1; a weak D match, TRBD1 (6 bases). The read ends 3 residues before the CDR3 terminus; that terminus is restored from the germline J gene. Germline assignment: CDR1 SQVTM and CDR2 ANQGSEA. V was cut by 4 bases and J by 4 bases, with 16 bases left in between. The CDR3 has 14 residues.

The sample holds a few counts of this clone. The DNA ends 3 residues before the CDR3 does, and the rest of the CDR3 is filled in from the germline J gene. The chain is built from TRBV7-8 and TRBJ1-2, with 9 bases matching TRBD1. The J segment lost 5 bases and the V segment lost 5 bases, leaving 9 bases of the junction unmatched. The CDR3 runs to 15 residues. The V gene's germline CDR1 is SGHVS and CDR2 FQNEAQ. The sequenced part of the CDR3 DNA is TGTGCCAGCAGCCGGGTCCCCGGGACAGGGTATGGC. Residues: CASSRVPGTGYG. The CDR3 in full is CASSRVPGTGYGYTF.

This clone came up many times. The read terminates 3 residues before the CDR3 end, so the remaining end is supplied by the germline J gene. The gene calls are TRBV23-1 and TRBJ1-2, with 7 bases fitting TRBD1. TRBV23-1 falls under the ORF class, with uncertain function. Unmatched junction bases numbered 8, after V lost 3 bases and J lost 7 bases. CDR3 length equals 14 residues. The covered CDR3 bases are TGCGCCAGCAGTCACCCGGGACAGTCATTTGGC. It codes for CASSHPGQSFG. Given in full, the CDR3 is CASSHPGQSFGYTF.

This clone was seen only a few times. The read ends 3 residues before the CDR3 terminus; that terminus is restored from the germline J gene. The chain uses TRBV13 and TRBJ1-1; 9 positions agree with TRBD1. V shed 5 bases, J shed 6 bases, and the junction held 7 bases outside the gene matches. Looked up from germline, CDR1 is PRHDT and CDR2 is FYEKMQ (reference sequence). The CDR3 is 14 amino acids. The CDR3 DNA, read in part, is TGTGCCAGCAGCCCTCAACAGGGGGCAGCTGAA. The encoded protein is CASSPQQGAAE. The entire CDR3 sequence reads CASSPQQGAAEAFF.

This clone was counted many times. The read comes to an end 3 residues before the CDR3 does, leaving the germline J gene to fill in the end. The V gene is TRBV5-1, the J gene TRBJ1-4; D is possibly TRBD1 (5 bases). The length of the CDR3 is 13 residues. From germline, CDR1 is SGHRS and CDR2 YFSETQ. The V gene lost 6 bases and the J gene lost 6 bases, with 12 bases spanning the gap. The CDR3 DNA, read in part, is TGCGCCAGCAAGGGTCCGGGGGATGAAAAA. This translates into CASKGPGDEK. The complete CDR3 sequence is CASKGPGDEKLFF.

In its sample, this clone was seen many times. The read halts 3 residues ahead of the CDR3 end, with the missing end drawn from the germline J gene. This sequence joins TRBV30 and TRBJ1-6; D is undetermined. The CDR3 consists of 14 residues. In germline, CDR1 is GTSNPN, CDR2 SVGIG (reference sequence). V was cut by 3 bases and J by 5 bases, with 11 bases left in between. CDR3 DNA, as far as it was read: TGTGCCTGGAGCCAAACAGTAGATAATTCACCC. Translating gives CAWSQTVDNSP. The entire CDR3 is CAWSQTVDNSPLHF.

This clone was seen ten or more times. This chain's CDR3 is CASSDLPRGTSYEQYF. The sequenced part of the CDR3 DNA is TGTGCCAGCAGTGATTTACCGCGGGGGACCAGCTACGAG. The V gene is TRBV2, the J gene TRBJ2-7; 7 bases fit TRBD2. The CDR3 goes on 3 residues after the read ends, and that part is filled in from the germline J gene. CDR3 length: 16 residues. V dropped 3 bases and J dropped 3; count of bases not matched to a gene: 11. Germline V gene sequence: CDR1 SNHLY, CDR2 FYNNEI.

Many counts were recorded for this clone. The sequence runs out 3 residues before the end of the CDR3; the remainder is reconstructed from the germline J gene. This rearrangement joins TRBV2 to TRBJ2-4; D gene unclear. This CDR3 has 13 amino acids. Trimming removed 9 bases from V and 0 bases from J, with 9 bases in between. Germline loops: CDR1 SNHLY, CDR2 FYNNEI. The CDR3 bases that were read are TGTGCCAGTACGGGTTTAGCCAAAAACATT. Amino acids: CASTGLAKNI. From start to end, the CDR3 is CASTGLAKNIQYF. Filled out from reference TRBV2 and TRBJ2-4, the complete variable domain reads EPEVTQTPSHQVTQMGQEVILRCVPISNHLYFYWYRQILGQKVEFLVSFYNNEISEKSEIFDDQFSVERPDGSNFTLKIRSTKLEDSAMYFCASTGLAKNIQYFGAGTRLSVL.

This clone was detected many times. The read terminates 3 residues ahead of where the CDR3 ends, so the germline J gene completes it. The J gene is TRBJ2-3, the V gene TRBV4-1, with 12 bases matching TRBD1. The CDR3 loop spans 16 amino acids. The J segment lost 4 bases and the V segment lost 5 bases, leaving 7 bases of the junction unmatched. Germline CDR1 reads MGHRA; CDR2 reads YSYEKL. The CDR3 spells CASSTPGQGASDTQYF. The CDR3 bases that were read are TGCGCCAGCAGCACCCCGGGACAGGGGGCTTCAGATACG.

This clone was observed a few times. Read sequence stops 3 residues before the CDR3 end, and the germline J gene provides the missing end. The chain uses TRBV30 and TRBJ1-1, with 7 nucleotides matching TRBD1. The V gene's germline CDR1 is GTSNPN and CDR2 SVGIG (reference sequence). The CDR3 spans 14 residues. CDR3 DNA (partial): TGTGCCTGGAGGGGGACAGAATCTAACTATGGC. Amino acids: CAWRGTESNYG. The entire CDR3 is CAWRGTESNYGAFF.

This clone was found a few times. The read is 3 residues too short to cover the CDR3 end, so that end is filled in from the germline J gene. The V and J genes are TRBV11-2 and TRBJ1-6; 7 nucleotides line up with TRBD1. The CDR3 spans 15 residues. Germline assignment: CDR1 SGHAT and CDR2 FQNNGV. Trimming took 5 bases from V and 0 from J; bases not matched to a gene: 1. CDR3 residues: CASSRQGSYNSPLHF. The sequenced CDR3 bases are TGTGCCAGCAGCCGACAGGGCTCCTATAATTCACCC.

This clone was recorded at least ten times. The DNA ends 3 residues before the CDR3 does, and the rest of the CDR3 is filled in from the germline J gene. V and J are TRBV16 and TRBJ2-3; TRBD2 aligns across 8 bases. Per the germline V gene, CDR1 is KGHSY and CDR2 is FQNENV. J was trimmed by 0 bases and V by 2 bases; bases with no gene match: 1. CDR3 length equals 15 residues. CDR3 DNA (partial): TGTGCCAGCAGCCAAGCTAGCGGGAGCACAGATACG. It yields the protein CASSQASGSTDT. The entire CDR3 is CASSQASGSTDTQYF.

This clone has a count of ten or more. The CDR3 here is CASSVEANYGYTF. CDR3 bases read: TGTGCCAGCAGTGTAGAAGCGAACTATGGC. The chain couples TRBV2 to TRBJ1-2, with unresolved D. The sequence runs out 3 residues before the end of the CDR3; the remainder is reconstructed from the germline J gene. This CDR3 has 13 residues. V lost 4 bases and J 2 bases, leaving 8 bases between the germline ends. Germline V gene data show CDR1 as SNHLY and CDR2 as FYNNEI.

This clone was recorded many times. The read terminates 3 residues ahead of where the CDR3 ends, so the germline J gene completes it. This chain joins TRBV2 and TRBJ2-7, with D hard to call. Deletions cut 2 bases from V and 0 bases from J, with 11 bases between. The germline CDR1 and CDR2 sequences are SNHLY and FYNNEI. CDR3 length equals 15 residues. CDR3 loop: CASSEWRDSSYEQYF. CDR3 DNA, as far as it was read: TGTGCCAGCAGTGAATGGAGAGACTCCTCCTACGAG. Looking up the rest from reference TRBV2 and TRBJ2-7 gives the full variable domain: EPEVTQTPSHQVTQMGQEVILRCVPISNHLYFYWYRQILGQKVEFLVSFYNNEISEKSEIFDDQFSVERPDGSNFTLKIRSTKLEDSAMYFCASSEWRDSSYEQYFGPGTRLTVT.

This clone occurred many times. The CDR3 goes on 3 residues after the read ends, and that part is filled in from the germline J gene. The rearrangement joins TRBV2 to TRBJ2-3; D might be TRBD1 (5 bases). Trimming cost V 4 bases and J 0 bases, with 11 bases left between them. There are 15 residues in the CDR3. CDR1 is SNHLY and CDR2 is FYNNEI in the germline V gene. CDR3 region: CASSATATSTDTQYF. CDR3 bases read: TGTGCCAGCAGTGCGACAGCCACTAGCACAGATACG.

This clone showed up many times. The read stops 3 residues short of the end of the CDR3; the missing end is completed from the germline J gene. V is TRBV6-1 and J is TRBJ2-2; the D gene is possibly TRBD2 (6 bases). CDR3 length equals 15 residues. Trimming left V 4 bases short and J 1 base short, with 10 bases between. Germline V gene lookup returns CDR1 MNHNS and CDR2 SASEGT. The CDR3 DNA, read in part, is TGTGCCAGCAGTGCGACTAGACAGAACACCGGGGAG. This encodes CASSATRQNTGE. Given in full, the CDR3 is CASSATRQNTGELFF.

This clone was counted many times. The read ends 3 residues shy of where the CDR3 ends; the end is completed using the germline J gene. V and J are TRBV29-1 and TRBJ2-2; TRBD1 matches at 12 bases. There are 14 residues in the CDR3. Germline V gene lookup returns CDR1 SQVTM and CDR2 ANQGSEA. The CDR3 bases that were read are TGCAGCATATCAGTGGGACAGGGGGCTGAAAAG. Encoded protein: CSISVGQGAEK. The full CDR3 reads CSISVGQGAEKLFF.

This clone was recorded at least ten times. The CDR3 extends 3 residues past the end of the read, so its final part is completed from the germline J gene. The chain uses TRBV6-1 and TRBJ2-6, with D possibly TRBD2 on 5 matching bases. The CDR3 has 17 amino acids. The germline V gene encodes CDR1 MNHNS and CDR2 SASEGT. V gave up 0 bases and J gave up 0 bases, with 9 bases separating them. The CDR3 protein is CASSEAGAASGANVLTF. The DNA read from the CDR3 is TGTGCCAGCAGTGAAGCGGGAGCGGCCTCTGGGGCCAACGTC.

This clone was seen ten or more times. This chain's CDR3 is CASGLVLTGEGLLNTEAFF. The sequenced part of the CDR3 DNA is TGTGCTAGTGGTTTGGTACTTACAGGGGAAGGGCTTTTGAACACTGAA. The gene calls are TRBV12-5 and TRBJ1-1; 7 bases line up with TRBD1. The sequence runs out 3 residues before the end of the CDR3; the remainder is reconstructed from the germline J gene. Looked up from germline, CDR1 is LGHNT and CDR2 is FRNRAP. The length of the CDR3 is 19 residues. Trimming at V came to 0 bases and at J to 0 bases, leaving 13 bases not matched to a gene.

Ten or more counts support this clone. The CDR3 is cut off 3 residues early in the read; its end comes from the germline J gene. The genes are TRBV7-2 and TRBJ2-7; TRBD2 aligns across 12 bases. CDR3 size: 14 residues. Germline V lookup: CDR1 SGHTA, CDR2 FQGNSA. J lost 3 bases, V lost 5 bases, and 2 bases had no gene match. The sequenced part of the CDR3 DNA is TGTGCCAGCAGCCCACTAGCGGGAGGCTACGAG. Residues: CASSPLAGGYE. The CDR3 in full is CASSPLAGGYEQYF.